This paragraph reports one T cell receptor beta chain. The antigen remains undetermined. Time point specified: week 35, safety follow-up. The study gave 300 ug of mutant IDH1 20-mer peptide per vaccine dose, with topical imiquimod. Patients had eight vaccinations, in weeks 1, 3, 5, 7, 11, 15, 19 and 23. This entry belongs to a study of a mutant IDH1 vaccine in newly diagnosed glioma. About the research overall: Beginning 4-6 weeks after radiotherapy alone, or with temozolomide cycles, vaccination took place. It was radiotherapy, temozolomide, or both that patients received previously, with most receiving both.

Profiled with immunoSEQ multiplex PCR; TCRdb holds only in-frame clones, not every one. The sample records 68,000 or so clones, roughly 83% being singletons. The specimen comprised PBMCs, sampled from a glioma patient whose treatment included an IDH1 peptide vaccine. This receptor was obtained from a young man with glioma.

CDR3 in amino acids: CASSSKTGMNTEAFF. The CDR3 nucleotides read TGTGCCAGCAGTTCTAAGACAGGGATGAACACTGAAGCTTTCTTT. The rearrangement links TRBV6-6 to TRBJ1-1, with 7 bases identical to TRBD1. Trimming took 4 bases from V and 0 from J; bases not matched to a gene: 5. The CDR3 runs 15 residues. Germline CDR1 reads MNHNY; CDR2 reads SVGAGI (reference sequence).